These T cell receptor beta chains were read from a single sample in a study of blood T cell repertoires in COVID-19. Sequencing used immunoSEQ multiplex PCR; TCRdb keeps in-frame clones, though not all of them. The repertoire has approximately 220,000 clones, roughly 89% of them found once; the top ten carry approximately 15%. The sequencing input was PBMCs or T cells enriched from blood (not recorded which). These receptors all come from a man in his thirties or forties who had been exposed to COVID-19. Each CDR3 is given with its conserved first and last residue.

j_call v_call cdr3_aa
TRBJ2-5 TRBV29-1 CSVGPDRAETQYF
TRBJ2-4 TRBV10-3 CAISETSADSSVKNIQYF
TRBJ1-2 TRBV11-2 CASSLVGRGTANYGYTF
TRBJ1-2 TRBV6-4 CASKNETGYVHYGYTF
TRBJ1-2 TRBV2 CASGSRQGGYTF
TRBJ2-3 TRBV2 CASIHWRGDLTDTQYF
TRBJ2-3 TRBV7-7 CASSAGDRGADTQYF
TRBJ2-2 TRBV4-1 CASSPYKNTGELFF
TRBJ1-5 TRBV6-1 CASSDNRVDQPQHF
TRBJ1-2 TRBV30 CAWSAFRSYNYGYTF
TRBJ1-4 TRBV9 CASSKYRDSDEKLFF